A single sample gave rise to the 10 T cell receptor beta chains below, sequenced in a study of human T cells and chemical hapten exposure. Indicated time point: pre-sensitization, week 0. Treatment denoted: therapeutic diphenylcyclopropenone sensitization with weekly scalp DPC. TCRdb re-analysed the RACE reads in MiXCR, keeping a single row per CDR3 protein. Among about 180,000 distinct CDR3 sequences, around 30% were seen once, and the ten largest hold less than 3.5%. Material: whole blood, obtained in connection with sensitization to the hapten diphenylcyclopropenone (DPC). The receptors were gathered from a woman in her twenties or thirties with alopecia areata. Some clones in this sample may be carry-over from other donors' samples.

This clonotype came up a few times. The rearrangement links TRBV15 to TRBJ1-4; the D is unclear. The germline V gene has CDR1 LNHNV and CDR2 YYDKDF (reference sequence). This CDR3 comprises 13 residues. The V gene lost 0 bases and the J gene lost 5 bases, with 4 bases spanning the gap. The CDR3 is CATSRDPNEKLFF. In DNA form, the CDR3 reads TGTGCCACCAGCAGAGATCCCAATGAAAAACTGTTTTTT.

In its sample, this clonotype was seen a few times. The chain couples TRBV7-2 to TRBJ2-7, with a possible D match to TRBD1 (8 bases). CDR1 is SGHTA, CDR2 FQGNSA, per germline. The CDR3 extends over 13 amino acids. Trimming cost V 5 bases and J 7 bases, with 15 bases left between them. CDR3 sequence reads: CASSPGQGLEQYF. The CDR3, as DNA: TGTGCCAGCAGCCCAGGACAGGGACTAGAGCAGTACTTC.

The rearrangement links TRBV6-1 to TRBJ2-1; TRBD2 agrees at 11 bases. Germline CDR1 MNHNS, CDR2 SASEGT. The CDR3 is 14 residues long. J gave up 8 bases and V 8 bases, and 8 bases lay outside the gene matches. CDR3 in amino acids: CASGSGGGWDEQFF. The CDR3 region has the DNA TGTGCCAGCGGTAGCGGGGGGGGATGGGATGAGCAGTTCTTC.

This clonotype was counted a few times. The rearrangement uses TRBV29-1 and TRBJ2-2, with D possibly matching TRBD1 (5 bases). The CDR3 spans 11 residues. With 4 bases removed from V and 8 bases from J, the gap between germline ends came to 8 bases. Germline values: CDR1 SQVTM, CDR2 ANQGSEA. The CDR3 loop reads CSVGTRGELFF. Here the CDR3 DNA reads TGCAGCGTTGGGACAAGAGGGGAGCTGTTTTTT.

This clonotype turned up a few times. The chain is built from TRBV18 and TRBJ2-5; D uncertain. Trimming took 6 bases from V and 0 from J, leaving 5 bases between them. There are 12 residues in the CDR3. Germline CDR1 KGHSH, CDR2 LQKENI. As DNA, the CDR3 is TGTGCCAGCTCTCTGTACCAAGAGACCCAGTACTTC. It specifies CASSLYQETQYF.

This clonotype was recorded a few times. This chain joins TRBV9 and TRBJ2-1; D is unresolved. From germline, CDR1 is SGDLS and CDR2 YYNGEE. Trimming stripped 2 bases from V and 6 bases from J, with 9 bases between. The CDR3 runs to 13 residues. CDR3 protein: CASSVGLPNEQFF. Here the CDR3 DNA reads TGTGCCAGCAGCGTCGGGCTACCCAATGAGCAGTTCTTC.

V and J are TRBV4-3 and TRBJ1-6; D is ambiguous. With 3 bases removed from V and 10 bases from J, the gap between germline ends came to 13 bases. The CDR3 totals 14 residues. CDR1 is LGHNA and CDR2 is YSLEER in the germline V gene. The CDR3 coding sequence is TGCGCCAGCAGCCAGGACCTTAGAATATCACCCCTCCACTTT. Translated: CASSQDLRISPLHF.

This clonotype was seen a few times. This rearrangement joins TRBV4-1 to TRBJ2-1, with TRBD2 matching 9 bases. The CDR3 extends over 17 amino acids. Unmatched junction bases numbered 6, after V lost 3 bases and J lost 0 bases. The germline CDR1 and CDR2 sequences are MGHRA and YSYEKL. This CDR3 is CASSQFLAGNSYNEQFF. CDR3 sequence (DNA): TGCGCCAGCAGCCAGTTCCTAGCGGGGAACTCCTACAATGAGCAGTTCTTC.

This chain links TRBV28 with TRBJ1-4, with D perhaps TRBD1 (5 bases). In germline, CDR1 is MDHEN, CDR2 SYDVKM. This CDR3 spans 12 amino acids. Trimming cost V 6 bases and J 6 bases, with 8 bases left between them. The CDR3 DNA is TGTGCCAGCAGGGGGACCCATGAAAAACTGTTTTTT. Its protein product is CASRGTHEKLFF.

This clonotype occurred a few times. The rearrangement joins TRBV5-1 to TRBJ2-3; the D gene is possibly TRBD1 (6 bases). CDR3 length equals 14 residues. The V gene's germline CDR1 is SGHRS and CDR2 YFSETQ. V dropped 4 bases and J dropped 4 bases, with 13 bases sitting between them. The CDR3 protein is CASSERQVPDTQYF. Written as DNA, the CDR3 is TGCGCCAGCAGCGAAAGACAGGTCCCAGATACGCAGTATTTT.